This TCR beta chain was sequenced for a study of blood T cell repertoires in COVID-19. About the research overall: The samples span acute and convalescent COVID-19 from the United States, Italy and Spain. Sample material is recorded as cDNA or gDNA derived from T cells, B-cell-depleted T cells, or PBMCs.

The CDR3 runs to 11 residues. Per germline, CDR1 LGHDT and CDR2 YNNKEL (reference sequence). V was pared by 5 bases and J by 10 bases, with 11 bases between. Authors' processing steps: Amplification from reference gene primers served as the basis for estimated nucleated cell counts. Sequencing was performed with immunoSEQ multiplex PCR; in TCRdb, only in-frame clones are kept and a portion is missing. The V and J calls and clone size are taken from that table; D and trimming were inferred from the DNA. Altogether 180,000 or so clones are present, 87% being singletons, with the ten largest covering approximately 2.7%.

The TCR was taken from a man aged 35 to 55 with active or convalescent COVID-19. The chain links TRBV3-1 (or the pseudogene TRBV3-2) to TRBJ1-2, with D maybe TRBD1 (5 bases). Material: peripheral blood. Here the CDR3 DNA reads TGTGCCAGCAGCTCGGGACTGTTCTACACCTTC. As protein: CASSSGLFYTF.